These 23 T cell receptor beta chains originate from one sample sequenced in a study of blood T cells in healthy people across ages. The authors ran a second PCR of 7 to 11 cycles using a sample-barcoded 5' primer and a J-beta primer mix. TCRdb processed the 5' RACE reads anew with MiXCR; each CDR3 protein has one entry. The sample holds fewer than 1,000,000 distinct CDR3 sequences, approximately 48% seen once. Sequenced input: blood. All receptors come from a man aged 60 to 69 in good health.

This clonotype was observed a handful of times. CDR3 in DNA: TGCGCCAGCAGCCTCACCCCGACGGGGGGCGAGAGAGCCTATGGCTACACCTTC. This gives the protein CASSLTPTGGERAYGYTF. The chain couples TRBV4-1 to TRBJ1-2; D possibly corresponds to TRBD1 (6 bases). The germline gives CDR1 MGHRA, CDR2 YSYEKL. The CDR3 extends over 18 amino acids. V was shortened by 4 bases and J by 4 bases, with 25 bases between the two germline ends.

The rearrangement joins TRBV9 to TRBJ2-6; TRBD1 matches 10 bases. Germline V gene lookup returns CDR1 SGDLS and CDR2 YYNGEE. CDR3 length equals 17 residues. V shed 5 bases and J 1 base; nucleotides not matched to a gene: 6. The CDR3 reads CASRRTGGISGANVLTF. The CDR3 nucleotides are TGTGCCAGCAGACGGACAGGGGGAATATCTGGGGCCAACGTCCTGACTTTC.

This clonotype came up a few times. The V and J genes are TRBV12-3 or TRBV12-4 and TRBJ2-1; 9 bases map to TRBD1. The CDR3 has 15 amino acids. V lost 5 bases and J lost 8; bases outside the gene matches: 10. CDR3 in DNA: TGTGCCAGCAGTCAACCGGGACAGGGAAGACATGAGCAGTTCTTC. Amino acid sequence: CASSQPGQGRHEQFF.

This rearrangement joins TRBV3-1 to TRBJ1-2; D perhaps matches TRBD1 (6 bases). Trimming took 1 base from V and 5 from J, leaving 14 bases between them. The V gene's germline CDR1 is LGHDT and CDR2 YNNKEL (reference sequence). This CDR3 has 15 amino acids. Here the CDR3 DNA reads TGTGCCAGCAGCCAAGGGGGCGGGGGGCCGTATGGCTACACCTTC. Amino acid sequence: CASSQGGGGPYGYTF.

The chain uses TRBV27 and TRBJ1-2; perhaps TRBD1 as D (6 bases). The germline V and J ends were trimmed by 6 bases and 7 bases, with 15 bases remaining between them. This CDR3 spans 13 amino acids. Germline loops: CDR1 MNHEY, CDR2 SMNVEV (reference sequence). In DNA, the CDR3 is TGTGCCAGCAGCCCATTGGGGGCCTTTGGCTACACCTTC. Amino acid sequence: CASSPLGAFGYTF.

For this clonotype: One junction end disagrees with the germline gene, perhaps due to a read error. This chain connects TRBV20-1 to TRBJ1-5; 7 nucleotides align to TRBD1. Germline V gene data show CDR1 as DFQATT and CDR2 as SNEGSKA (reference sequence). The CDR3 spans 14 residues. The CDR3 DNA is TGCAGTGCTAACAGGGGAAATAGCGATCAGCCCCAGCATTTT. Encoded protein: CSANRGNSDQPQHF.

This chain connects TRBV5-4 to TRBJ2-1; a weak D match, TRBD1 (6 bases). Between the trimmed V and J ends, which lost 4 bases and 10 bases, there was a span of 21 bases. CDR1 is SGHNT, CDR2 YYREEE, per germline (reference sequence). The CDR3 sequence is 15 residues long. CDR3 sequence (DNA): TGTGCCAGCAGCGCGATTGGGACACAACTAGGCGAGCAGTTCTTC. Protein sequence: CASSAIGTQLGEQFF.

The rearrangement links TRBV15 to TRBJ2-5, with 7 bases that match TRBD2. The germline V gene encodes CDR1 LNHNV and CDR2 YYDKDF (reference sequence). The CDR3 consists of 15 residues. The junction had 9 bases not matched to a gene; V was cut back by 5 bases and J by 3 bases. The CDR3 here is CATSSWEGIKETQYF. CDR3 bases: TGTGCCACCAGCTCCTGGGAGGGGATCAAAGAGACCCAGTACTTC.

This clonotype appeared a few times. This chain's CDR3 is CSVGGQASTDTQYF. In nucleotides, the CDR3 is TGCAGCGTTGGGGGGCAGGCGAGCACAGATACGCAGTATTTT. This chain joins TRBV29-1 and TRBJ2-3, with a tentative D call TRBD1 (6 bases). The CDR3 spans 14 residues. V dropped 4 bases and J dropped 0 bases, with 11 bases sitting between them. CDR1 is SQVTM and CDR2 is ANQGSEA in the germline V gene.

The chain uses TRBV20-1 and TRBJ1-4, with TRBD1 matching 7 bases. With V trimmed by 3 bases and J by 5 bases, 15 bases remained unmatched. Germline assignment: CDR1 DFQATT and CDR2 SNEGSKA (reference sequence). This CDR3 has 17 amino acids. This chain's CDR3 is CSARPAGLDRRNEKLFF. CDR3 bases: TGCAGTGCTAGGCCGGCTGGACTGGACAGGCGGAATGAAAAACTGTTTTTT.

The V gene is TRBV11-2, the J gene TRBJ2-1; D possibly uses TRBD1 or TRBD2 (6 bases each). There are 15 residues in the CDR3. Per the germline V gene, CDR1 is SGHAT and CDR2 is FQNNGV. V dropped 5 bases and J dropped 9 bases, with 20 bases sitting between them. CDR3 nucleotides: TGTGCCAGCAGCATAGGGGGGCTAGCCCAGGGTGAGCAGTTCTTC. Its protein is CASSIGGLAQGEQFF.

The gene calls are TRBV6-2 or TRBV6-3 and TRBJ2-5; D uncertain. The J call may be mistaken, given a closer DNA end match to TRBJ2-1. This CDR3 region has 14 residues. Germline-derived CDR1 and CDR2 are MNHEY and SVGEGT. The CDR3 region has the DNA TGTGCCAGCAGCCAACCGGGCCCTCAAGAGACCCAGTTCTTC. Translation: CASSQPGPQETQFF.

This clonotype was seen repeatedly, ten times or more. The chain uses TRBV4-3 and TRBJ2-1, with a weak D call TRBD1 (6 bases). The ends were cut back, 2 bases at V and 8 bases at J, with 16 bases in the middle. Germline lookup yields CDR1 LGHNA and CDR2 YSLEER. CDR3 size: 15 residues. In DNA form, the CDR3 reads TGCGCCAGCAGCCAACTAAGGCAGGGGTTGGATGAGCAGTTCTTC. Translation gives CASSQLRQGLDEQFF.

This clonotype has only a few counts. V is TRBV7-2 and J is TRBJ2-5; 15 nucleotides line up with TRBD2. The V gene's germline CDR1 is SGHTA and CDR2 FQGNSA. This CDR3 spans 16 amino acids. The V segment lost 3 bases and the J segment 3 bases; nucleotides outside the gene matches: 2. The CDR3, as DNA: TGTGCCAGCAGCTTGGGGACTAGCGGGGGGAAAGAGACCCAGTACTTC. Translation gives CASSLGTSGGKETQYF.

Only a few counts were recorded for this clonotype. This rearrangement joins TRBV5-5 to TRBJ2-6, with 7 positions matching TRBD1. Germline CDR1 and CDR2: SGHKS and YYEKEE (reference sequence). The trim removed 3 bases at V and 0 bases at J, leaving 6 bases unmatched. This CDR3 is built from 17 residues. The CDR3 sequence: CASSWGQPGSGANVLTF. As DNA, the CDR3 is TGTGCCAGCAGCTGGGGACAGCCCGGCTCTGGGGCCAACGTCCTGACTTTC.

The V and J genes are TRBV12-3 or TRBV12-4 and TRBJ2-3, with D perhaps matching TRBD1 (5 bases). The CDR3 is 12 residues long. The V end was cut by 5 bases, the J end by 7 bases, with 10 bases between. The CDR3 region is CASSQQAYTQYF. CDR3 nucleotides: TGTGCCAGCAGTCAACAGGCATATACGCAGTATTTT.

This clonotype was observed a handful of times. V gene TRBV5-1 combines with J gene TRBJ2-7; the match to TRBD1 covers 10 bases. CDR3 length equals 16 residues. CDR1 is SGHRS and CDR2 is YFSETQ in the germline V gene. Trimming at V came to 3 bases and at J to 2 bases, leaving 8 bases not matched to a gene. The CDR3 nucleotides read TGCGCCAGCAGCTCCACCGGGACAGGGGTCCCCTACGAGCAGTACTTC. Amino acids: CASSSTGTGVPYEQYF.

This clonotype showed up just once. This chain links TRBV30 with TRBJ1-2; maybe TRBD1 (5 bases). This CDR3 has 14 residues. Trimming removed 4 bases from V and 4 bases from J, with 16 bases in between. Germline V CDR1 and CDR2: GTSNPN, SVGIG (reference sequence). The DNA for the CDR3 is TGTGCCTGGAACTCAGCGGGGGGATTCTATGGCTACACCTTC. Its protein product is CAWNSAGGFYGYTF.

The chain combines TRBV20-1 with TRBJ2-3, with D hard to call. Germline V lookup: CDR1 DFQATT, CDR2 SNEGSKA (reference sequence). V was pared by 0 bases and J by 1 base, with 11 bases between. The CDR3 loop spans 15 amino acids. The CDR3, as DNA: TGCAGTGCTAGAGAGACTGGGGTCGGCACAGATACGCAGTATTTT. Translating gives CSARETGVGTDTQYF.

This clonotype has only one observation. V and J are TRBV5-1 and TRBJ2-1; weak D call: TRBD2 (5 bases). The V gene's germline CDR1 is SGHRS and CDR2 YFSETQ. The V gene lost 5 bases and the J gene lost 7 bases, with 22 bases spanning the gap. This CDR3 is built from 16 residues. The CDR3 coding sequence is TGCGCCAGCAGGTTGACGCTGGGAGAAGGGCTTAATGAGCAGTTCTTC. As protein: CASRLTLGEGLNEQFF.

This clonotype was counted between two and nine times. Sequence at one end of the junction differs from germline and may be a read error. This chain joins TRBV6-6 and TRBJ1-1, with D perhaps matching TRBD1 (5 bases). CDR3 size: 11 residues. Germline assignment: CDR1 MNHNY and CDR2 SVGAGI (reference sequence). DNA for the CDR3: TGTGCCAGCACTTACCGGGGCGAAGCTTTCTTT. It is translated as CASTYRGEAFF.

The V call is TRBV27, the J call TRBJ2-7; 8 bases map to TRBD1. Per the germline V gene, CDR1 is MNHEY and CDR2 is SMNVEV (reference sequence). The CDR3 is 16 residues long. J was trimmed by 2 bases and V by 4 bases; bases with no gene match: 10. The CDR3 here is CASSSPWTGRAYEQYF. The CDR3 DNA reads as TGTGCCAGCAGTTCACCATGGACAGGGCGAGCCTACGAGCAGTACTTC.

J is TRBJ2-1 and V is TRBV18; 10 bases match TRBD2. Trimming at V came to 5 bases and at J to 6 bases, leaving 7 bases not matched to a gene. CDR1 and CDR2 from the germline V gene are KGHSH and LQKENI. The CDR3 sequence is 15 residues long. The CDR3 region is CASSTGTSAFNEQFF. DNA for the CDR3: TGTGCCAGCTCAACGGGGACTAGCGCCTTCAATGAGCAGTTCTTC. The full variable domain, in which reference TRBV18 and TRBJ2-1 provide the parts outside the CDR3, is NAGVMQNPRHLVRRRGQEARLRCSPMKGHSHVYWYRQLPEEGLKFMVYLQKENIIDESGMPKERFSAEFPKEGPSILRIQQVVRGDSAAYFCASSTGTSAFNEQFFGPGTRLTVL.